This T cell receptor (beta chain) appears in the sequencing data of a study of response to subunit inactivated influenza vaccine. TCRdb passed the RT-PCR reads through MiXCR, listing each CDR3 protein once. Counted here are 530,000 or so distinct CDR3 sequences, 11% to 15% occurring once; the ten biggest clones make up over 8.5%. This CDR3 comprises 14 residues. The V end lost 1 base, the J end lost 4 bases, and 9 bases lay between the germline ends. Concerning this clonotype itself: What it binds is unknown.

Study findings and constraints: The authors offered the suggestion that each seasonal influenza vaccination recruits few new T cells.

V usage is TRBV12-3 or TRBV12-4 and J usage is TRBJ2-3, with D possibly TRBD2 on 6 matching bases. This clonotype originated in a man in his forties or fifties who received an inactivated influenza vaccine. The sample was PBMCs from blood, taken roughly 12 days after vaccination. DNA of the CDR3: TGTGCCAGCAGTTTAGGGGGGGTCCCAGATACGCAGTATTTT. Its translation is CASSLGGVPDTQYF.